The next 28 T cell receptor beta chains were all read from a single sample in a study of beta chain features in type 1 diabetes. Of the isolated RNA, all was reverse transcribed, and so the sequenced material was expressed TCRB transcripts. The repertoire was sequenced with immunoSEQ multiplex PCR; TCRdb's copy has only in-frame clones and lacks some. The data hold some 400,000 clones, with roughly 16% observed a single time. The sample taken for sequencing was naive CD4+ T cells from blood. The receptors come from a woman aged 18 to 35 in good health.

J is TRBJ2-3 and V is TRBV9, with D maybe TRBD2 (5 bases). V was cut by 7 bases and J by 2 bases, with 11 bases left in between. CDR3 length equals 13 residues. The V gene's germline CDR1 is SGDLS and CDR2 YYNGEE. CDR3 DNA: TGTGCCAGCGACGGAGGACCCACAGATACGCAGTATTTT. Translating gives CASDGGPTDTQYF.

A few counts support this clone. The V gene is TRBV27, the J gene TRBJ1-5, with D uncertain. The V end lost 3 bases, the J end lost 4 bases, and 7 bases lay between the germline ends. Looked up from germline, CDR1 is MNHEY and CDR2 is SMNVEV (reference sequence). The CDR3 length is 13 residues. DNA for the CDR3: TGTGCCAGCAGTTTGGCCCGAAATCAGCCCCAGCATTTT. Its translation: CASSLARNQPQHF.

This clone was observed a handful of times. The junction and the germline gene differ at one end; a read error may be behind it. The V and J genes are TRBV18 and TRBJ2-7, with D possibly TRBD2 on 6 matching bases. Per the germline V gene, CDR1 is KGHSH and CDR2 is LQKENI. This CDR3 has 12 residues. The CDR3 loop reads CASSPSHGTSVF. The CDR3 nucleotides read TGTGCCAGCTCACCGTCACACGGGACTTCAGTGTTC.

This chain connects TRBV7-2 to TRBJ2-7, with a possible D match to TRBD2 (5 bases). With 0 bases removed from V and 7 bases from J, the gap between germline ends came to 13 bases. The CDR3 extends over 14 amino acids. Germline-derived CDR1 and CDR2 are SGHTA and FQGNSA. CDR3 sequence: CASSLAGVRGEQYF. In nucleotides, the CDR3 is TGTGCCAGCAGCTTAGCGGGTGTCCGAGGGGAGCAGTACTTC. Full variable domain (outside the CDR3, taken from reference TRBV7-2 and TRBJ2-7): GAGVSQSPSNKVTEKGKDVELRCDPISGHTALYWYRQSLGQGLEFLIYFQGNSAPDKSGLPSDRFSAERTGGSVSTLTIQRTQQEDSAVYLCASSLAGVRGEQYFGPGTRLTVT.

Only a few counts were recorded for this clone. This sequence joins TRBV5-4 and TRBJ1-2; D remains unclear. Germline CDR1 and CDR2: SGHNT and YYREEE (reference sequence). This CDR3 has 14 amino acids. With 4 bases removed from V and 8 bases from J, the gap between germline ends came to 18 bases. The CDR3 reads CASSGRGLTYGYTF. The CDR3 region has the DNA TGTGCCAGCAGCGGACGGGGATTAACTTACGGCTACACCTTC.

The chain recombines TRBV5-1 with TRBJ2-1, with 8 bases fitting TRBD2. Germline assignment: CDR1 SGHRS and CDR2 YFSETQ. CDR3 size: 14 residues. V shed 0 bases and J 5 bases; nucleotides not matched to a gene: 1. CDR3 coding DNA: TGCGCCAGCAGCTTGGTACTAGCGGACAATGAGCAGTTCTTC. Protein sequence: CASSLVLADNEQFF.

J is TRBJ2-7 and V is TRBV19, with a weak D call TRBD2 (7 bases). The CDR3 spans 13 residues. Per germline, CDR1 LNHDA and CDR2 SQIVND (reference sequence). V dropped 6 bases and J dropped 1 base, with 10 bases sitting between them. CDR3 region: CASRGRGSYEQYF. As DNA, the CDR3 is TGTGCCAGTAGAGGGAGGGGGTCCTACGAGCAGTACTTC.

This chain uses TRBV4-1 with TRBJ2-2; the match to TRBD2 covers 10 bases. The J segment lost 4 bases and the V segment lost 4 bases, leaving 3 bases of the junction unmatched. From germline, CDR1 is MGHRA and CDR2 YSYEKL. CDR3 size: 15 residues. This CDR3 is CASSRTSGITGELFF. DNA of the CDR3: TGCGCCAGCAGCCGGACTAGCGGAATCACCGGGGAGCTGTTTTTT.

The gene calls are TRBV19 and TRBJ2-3; TRBD2 matches at 9 bases. J gave up 2 bases and V 6 bases, and 3 bases lay outside the gene matches. The germline V gene encodes CDR1 LNHDA and CDR2 SQIVND (reference sequence). CDR3 length: 14 amino acids. CDR3 sequence reads: CASRLAGVTDTQYF. As DNA, the CDR3 is TGTGCCAGTAGATTAGCGGGAGTCACAGATACGCAGTATTTT.

In this sample, this clone turned up a few times. V is TRBV6-5 and J is TRBJ2-1; 9 positions agree with TRBD2. V lost 6 bases, J lost 8 bases, and 11 bases stayed unmatched. CDR1 and CDR2 (germline): MNHEY, SVGAGI. The CDR3 consists of 15 residues. The CDR3 loop is CASRGSGREADEQFF. The DNA of the CDR3 is TGTGCCAGCAGGGGTAGCGGGAGAGAAGCGGATGAGCAGTTCTTC.

This clone has a handful of counts. The J gene is TRBJ2-7, the V gene TRBV5-1; the D gene is possibly TRBD1 (5 bases). There are 15 residues in the CDR3. Germline assignment: CDR1 SGHRS and CDR2 YFSETQ. V was cut by 0 bases and J by 1 base, with 11 bases left in between. The CDR3 DNA reads as TGCGCCAGCAGCTTGGTAAGGGGTAGGTCCTACGAGCAGTACTTC. Translation gives CASSLVRGRSYEQYF.

This rearrangement joins TRBV5-4 to TRBJ2-7; the D gene is possibly TRBD2 (6 bases). This CDR3 comprises 15 residues. Per the germline V gene, CDR1 is SGHNT and CDR2 is YYREEE (reference sequence). Trimming cost V 4 bases and J 2 bases, with 16 bases left between them. The CDR3 region is CASSHRGGITYEQYF. The CDR3, as DNA: TGTGCCAGCAGCCACCGCGGCGGGATTACCTACGAGCAGTACTTC.

The chain carries TRBV29-1 and TRBJ2-1; 11 positions match TRBD2. The CDR3 sequence is 14 residues long. The germline CDR1 and CDR2 sequences are SQVTM and ANQGSEA. J was trimmed by 4 bases and V by 7 bases; bases with no gene match: 6. This chain's CDR3 is CSAATSGGYNEQFF. CDR3 nucleotides: TGCAGCGCCGCAACTAGCGGGGGTTACAATGAGCAGTTCTTC.

CDR3 in amino acids: CASRTTVNTEAFF. In nucleotides, the CDR3 is TGTGCCAGCAGGACGACAGTGAACACTGAAGCTTTCTTT. V is TRBV6-5 and J is TRBJ1-1, with TRBD1 as a possible D gene (5 bases). Per germline, CDR1 MNHEY and CDR2 SVGAGI. The V end lost 6 bases, the J end lost 0 bases, and 8 bases lay between the germline ends. The CDR3 runs 13 residues.

The chain recombines TRBV30 with TRBJ2-3; TRBD1 is a possible D gene (9 bases). CDR1 and CDR2 from the germline V gene are GTSNPN and SVGIG (reference sequence). This CDR3 comprises 16 residues. V was pared by 3 bases and J by 3 bases, with 19 bases between. The CDR3 sequence: CAWRRTGGGGTDTQYF. The CDR3 DNA reads TGTGCCTGGAGGCGAACAGGGGGCGGGGGGACAGATACGCAGTATTTT.

This clone was found a few times. V and J are TRBV9 and TRBJ2-4; tentatively, D is TRBD2 (5 bases). Per the germline V gene, CDR1 is SGDLS and CDR2 is YYNGEE. The V end lost 3 bases, the J end lost 1 base, and 14 bases lay between the germline ends. The CDR3 consists of 16 residues. In nucleotides, the CDR3 is TGTGCCAGCAGCGAGACCGGGGTCGGGGCCAAAAACATTCAGTACTTC. Its translation is CASSETGVGAKNIQYF.

CDR3 in DNA: TGTGCCAGCAGCTTAGTTGAGGGAGGGGGTGAGCAGTTCTTC. Its protein is CASSLVEGGGEQFF. The chain joins TRBV7-2 to TRBJ2-1; possible D gene TRBD2, 7 bases. The CDR3 is made up of 14 amino acids. V shed 1 base and J shed 9 bases, with 13 bases lying between them. In germline, CDR1 is SGHTA, CDR2 FQGNSA.

The chain is built from TRBV9 and TRBJ1-1; a weak D match, TRBD1 (6 bases). Germline V gene data show CDR1 as SGDLS and CDR2 as YYNGEE. This CDR3 is 14 amino acids long. Trimming removed 3 bases at V and 4 bases at J, with 13 bases between. CDR3 sequence (DNA): TGTGCCAGCAGCGCACAGGGCTTGAGCACTGAAGCTTTCTTT. Its translation: CASSAQGLSTEAFF.

This clone was counted a few times. The chain couples TRBV29-1 to TRBJ1-2; D may be TRBD1 (5 bases). Looked up from germline, CDR1 is SQVTM and CDR2 is ANQGSEA. V lost 0 bases and J 3 bases, leaving 11 bases between the germline ends. The CDR3 length is 14 residues. The DNA of the CDR3 is TGCAGCGTTGAAGATATTGGGGCAGACTATGGCTACACCTTC. Protein sequence: CSVEDIGADYGYTF.

This clone appeared once. This sequence joins TRBV18 and TRBJ1-2, with 12 bases aligning to TRBD1. Trimming cost V 3 bases and J 2 bases; bases outside gene matches: 1. CDR3 length: 15 amino acids. CDR1 is KGHSH and CDR2 is LQKENI in the germline V gene. The CDR3, as DNA: TGTGCCAGCTCACCCGGGACAGGGGGCAACTATGGCTACACCTTC. This translates into CASSPGTGGNYGYTF.

This clone has more than one count but fewer than ten. V gene TRBV27 combines with J gene TRBJ2-7, with a possible D match to TRBD2 (7 bases). CDR1 is MNHEY and CDR2 is SMNVEV in the germline V gene (reference sequence). This CDR3 spans 16 amino acids. The V gene lost 5 bases and the J gene lost 5 bases, with 22 bases spanning the gap. Here the CDR3 reads CASSPIIGRGGNEQYF. In DNA form, the CDR3 reads TGTGCCAGCAGTCCTATTATAGGGAGGGGGGGCAACGAGCAGTACTTC.

The V gene is TRBV28, the J gene TRBJ2-2; TRBD2 might be the D (5 bases). Trimming shortened V by 5 bases and J by 5 bases, and 12 bases separated the two germline ends. The CDR3 has 14 amino acids. Germline CDR1 and CDR2: MDHEN and SYDVKM. The DNA of the CDR3 is TGTGCCAGCAGTATAGAGGGTCGTACCGGGGAGCTGTTTTTT. Translated, it gives CASSIEGRTGELFF. Based on the CDR3 plus reference TRBV28 and TRBJ2-2, the full variable domain is DVKVTQSSRYLVKRTGEKVFLECVQDMDHENMFWYRQDPGLGLRLIYFSYDVKMKEKGDIPEGYSVSREKKERFSLILESASTNQTSMYLCASSIEGRTGELFFGEGSRLTVL.

This chain joins TRBV5-8 and TRBJ1-5; TRBD1 agrees at 12 bases. V lost 5 bases and J lost 4; bases outside the gene matches: 7. This CDR3 is 16 amino acids long. CDR1 SGHTS and CDR2 YDEGEE come from the germline V gene. The CDR3 loop is CASRFRDRGRNQPQHF. CDR3 sequence (DNA): TGTGCCAGCAGGTTCCGGGACAGGGGGCGGAATCAGCCCCAGCATTTT.

This clone has just one count. The genes are TRBV28 and TRBJ2-5, with D tentatively TRBD2 (6 bases). This CDR3 has 13 residues. Germline V gene lookup returns CDR1 MDHEN and CDR2 SYDVKM. The V gene lost 5 bases and the J gene lost 5 bases, with 12 bases spanning the gap. CDR3 protein: CASSISGGETQYF. CDR3 sequence (DNA): TGTGCCAGCAGTATTAGCGGTGGGGAGACCCAGTACTTC.

This clone was counted only a few times. J is TRBJ2-3 and V is TRBV7-9, with D perhaps matching TRBD1 (6 bases). The germline CDR1 and CDR2 sequences are SEHNR and FQNEAQ (reference sequence). V lost 5 bases, J lost 6 bases, and 9 bases lay in between. The CDR3 has 12 amino acids. The CDR3, as DNA: TGTGCCAGCAGCCATACAGGGGATACGCAGTATTTT. Amino acids: CASSHTGDTQYF.

This clone was counted between two and nine times. The sample holds other DNA sequences that translate to the same CDR3. V is TRBV25-1 and J is TRBJ2-7, with 13 positions matching TRBD2. The CDR3 sequence is 13 residues long. Germline values: CDR1 MGHDK, CDR2 SYGVNS. Trimming cost V 9 bases and J 3 bases; bases outside gene matches: 2. The DNA for the CDR3 is TGTGCCAGTAGACTAGCGGGGGGCTACGAGCAGTACTTC. Amino acid sequence: CASRLAGGYEQYF.

The chain combines TRBV6-5 with TRBJ2-3, with 7 bases matching TRBD1. CDR1 is MNHEY, CDR2 SVGAGI, per germline. V was clipped by 2 bases and J by 2 bases; unmatched bases: 4. The CDR3 contains 15 residues. The CDR3 reads CASSYGQANTDTQYF. CDR3 DNA: TGTGCCAGCAGTTACGGACAGGCAAACACAGATACGCAGTATTTT.

This clone was seen more than once but under ten times. This chain joins TRBV25-1 and TRBJ1-4, with 8 positions matching TRBD1. Germline trimming cut 7 bases from V and 8 bases from J; bases unmatched to any gene: 9. The CDR3 runs to 14 residues. Germline V CDR1 and CDR2: MGHDK, SYGVNS. The CDR3, as DNA: TGTGCCAGCAATGAGGACAGGGTTTCCGAAAAACTGTTTTTT. Protein: CASNEDRVSEKLFF.